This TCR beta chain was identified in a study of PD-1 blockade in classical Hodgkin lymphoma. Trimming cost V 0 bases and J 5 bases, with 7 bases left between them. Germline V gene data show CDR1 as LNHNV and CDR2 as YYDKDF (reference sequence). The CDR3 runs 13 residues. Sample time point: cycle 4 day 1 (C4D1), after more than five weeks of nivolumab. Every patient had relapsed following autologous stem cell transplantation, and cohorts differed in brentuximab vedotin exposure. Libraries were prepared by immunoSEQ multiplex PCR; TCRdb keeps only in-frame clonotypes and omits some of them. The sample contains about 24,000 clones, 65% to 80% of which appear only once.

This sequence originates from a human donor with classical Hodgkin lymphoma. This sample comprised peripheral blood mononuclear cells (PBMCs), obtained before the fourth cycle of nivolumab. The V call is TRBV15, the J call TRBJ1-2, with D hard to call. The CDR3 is CATSRDIRYGYTF. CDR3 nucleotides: TGTGCCACCAGCAGAGATATTCGTTATGGCTACACCTTC.